This T cell receptor beta chain was obtained from a study of blood T cell repertoires in COVID-19. Study-level information: Sites in the United States, Italy and Spain provided acute and convalescent COVID-19 samples. T cells, B-cell-depleted T cells, or PBMCs provided the cDNA or gDNA that served as material.

This CDR3 has 15 residues. Trimming took off 3 bases at V and 4 bases at J, with 13 bases between the two ends. In germline, CDR1 is LNHDA, CDR2 SQIVND (reference sequence). Per the original data handling: Estimates of nucleated cell counts were drawn from the amplification of reference gene primers. The protocol was immunoSEQ multiplex PCR, while the TCRdb copy is restricted to in-frame clones and leaves out a portion. V, J and clone size are taken as reported in that table, and D and trimming were inferred from the DNA itself. The data hold roughly 150,000 clones, with around nine tenths observed a single time.

The chain links TRBV19 to TRBJ1-3; no reliable D call. The source is a human donor in a cohort sampled during active COVID-19. The sequenced material came from peripheral blood. CDR3 DNA sequence: TGTGCCAGTAGTATTGCAGGTGTCACGGGAAACACCATATATTTT. Encoded protein: CASSIAGVTGNTIYF.